This entry lists 11 T cell receptor beta chains sequenced from one sample in a study of blood T cells in healthy people across ages. The authors ran a second PCR of 7 to 11 cycles using a sample-barcoded 5' primer and a J-beta primer mix. A single record per CDR3 protein comes from TCRdb applying MiXCR to the 5' RACE reads. This table holds about 1,400,000 distinct CDR3 sequences, roughly 40% found once. Source material: blood. All receptors derive from a woman in her late teens or twenties in good health.

V gene TRBV24-1 combines with J gene TRBJ2-1; a weak D match, TRBD1 (6 bases). Trimming shortened V by 4 bases and J by 0 bases, and 12 bases separated the two germline ends. Germline lookup yields CDR1 KGHDR and CDR2 SFDVKD. The CDR3 loop spans 16 amino acids. CDR3 in amino acids: CATSELDSFSYNEQFF. In nucleotides, the CDR3 is TGTGCCACCAGTGAACTGGACAGTTTCTCCTACAATGAGCAGTTCTTC.

This chain links TRBV20-1 with TRBJ2-2; D may be TRBD2 (6 bases). The V gene lost 0 bases and the J gene lost 0 bases, with 20 bases spanning the gap. The CDR3 loop spans 19 amino acids. In germline, CDR1 is DFQATT, CDR2 SNEGSKA (reference sequence). As DNA, the CDR3 is TGCAGTGCTAGAGATACCCGCGGGACGGGGCGGACGAACACCGGGGAGCTGTTTTTT. Translating it yields CSARDTRGTGRTNTGELFF.

The CDR3 nucleotides are TGTGCCAGCAGGGGCGTGATGCACAATGAGCAGTTCTTC. Translating gives CASRGVMHNEQFF. This sequence joins TRBV3-1 and TRBJ2-1; D unresolved. V gave up 6 bases and J gave up 5 bases, with 11 bases separating them. Germline CDR1 LGHDT, CDR2 YNNKEL (reference sequence). The CDR3 extends over 13 amino acids.

The chain links TRBV20-1 to TRBJ1-2; weak D call: TRBD1 (5 bases). The germline V and J ends were trimmed by 5 bases and 5 bases, with 15 bases remaining between them. The CDR3 is 13 amino acids. Per the germline V gene, CDR1 is DFQATT and CDR2 is SNEGSKA (reference sequence). This CDR3 is CSADGTGKYGYTF. CDR3 sequence (DNA): TGCAGTGCTGATGGGACGGGAAAATATGGCTACACCTTC.

This sequence joins TRBV6-1 and TRBJ2-7, with TRBD1 identical over 7 bases. Trimming cost V 0 bases and J 1 base; bases outside gene matches: 3. The CDR3 is made up of 15 amino acids. Germline CDR1 MNHNS, CDR2 SASEGT. The CDR3 spells CASSEARQGSYEQYF. The CDR3 bases are TGTGCCAGCAGTGAAGCGAGACAGGGTTCCTACGAGCAGTACTTC.

The gene calls are TRBV2 and TRBJ1-5; no clear D. This CDR3 has 13 amino acids. V lost 6 bases and J lost 4, with 10 bases in between. Germline CDR1 reads SNHLY; CDR2 reads FYNNEI. The CDR3 is CASSQEFNQPQHF. The CDR3 DNA sequence: TGTGCCAGCAGCCAGGAGTTTAATCAGCCCCAGCATTTT.

The sample holds one count of this clonotype. The chain couples TRBV6-5 to TRBJ2-2; maybe TRBD2 (6 bases). CDR1 and CDR2 (germline): MNHEY, SVGAGI. This CDR3 comprises 15 residues. V lost 6 bases and J 0 bases, leaving 11 bases between the germline ends. The CDR3 DNA follows: TGTGCCAGCAGGGGGACTCAATCGAACACCGGGGAGCTGTTTTTT. It specifies CASRGTQSNTGELFF.

The chain combines TRBV7-2 with TRBJ1-2; D is possibly TRBD1 (6 bases). Germline lookup yields CDR1 SGHTA and CDR2 FQGNSA. With 3 bases removed from V and 3 bases from J, the gap between germline ends came to 11 bases. The CDR3 is 14 residues long. In DNA, the CDR3 is TGTGCCAGCAGCTTTCTCCCAGGGGACTATGGCTACACCTTC. It specifies CASSFLPGDYGYTF.

The chain recombines TRBV7-6 with TRBJ2-1; 12 nucleotides agree with TRBD2. The CDR3 is 18 amino acids. V gave up 5 bases and J gave up 7 bases; unmatched junction bases: 15. Germline CDR1 and CDR2: SGHVS and FNYEAQ. Here the CDR3 DNA reads TGTGCCAGCAGCCAGAGCCCCCTTCTAGCGGGGGGGCGAAATGAGCAGTTCTTC. It is translated as CASSQSPLLAGGRNEQFF.

J is TRBJ2-1 and V is TRBV6-1; a weak D match, TRBD1 (6 bases). CDR3 size: 14 residues. The ends were cut back, 4 bases at V and 5 bases at J, with 12 bases in the middle. CDR1 MNHNS and CDR2 SASEGT come from the germline V gene. CDR3 coding DNA: TGTGCCAGCAGTGTCGGCAGGGGAAACAATGAGCAGTTCTTC. Its translation is CASSVGRGNNEQFF.

V gene TRBV18 combines with J gene TRBJ2-6; unclear D gene. CDR1 KGHSH and CDR2 LQKENI come from the germline V gene. Trimming shortened V by 1 base and J by 4 bases, and 5 bases separated the two germline ends. The length of the CDR3 is 14 residues. Here the CDR3 DNA reads TGTGCCAGCTCACCACAGAAAGGGGCCAACGTCCTGACTTTC. Protein: CASSPQKGANVLTF.